The 27 T cell receptor beta chains listed next were all sequenced from one sample in a study of beta chain features in type 1 diabetes (dated by TCRdb to 2016 to 2018). Library preparation employed the immunoSEQ multiplex PCR assay. All of the isolated RNA was reverse transcribed with the High Capacity cDNA Reverse Transcription Kit, so expressed TCRB transcripts were sequenced. The table was pulled from immuneACCESS by TCRdb, which kept in-frame rearrangements only. Such tables lose some clones; where checked, under half of the loss comes from unresolved V genes, and the rest has no known cause. This sample holds about 320,000 clones; approximately 14% were observed only once. 5.5% to 7.5% of the sample is in the top ten clones. The source material was central memory CD4+ T cells from blood. These receptors were obtained from a man aged 25-45 years in good health.

A word on this clone: One end of the junction does not line up with germline, which may come from a read error. The V gene is TRBV7-2, the J gene TRBJ2-7, with D possibly TRBD2 on 5 matching bases. This CDR3 is built from 13 residues. CDR1 and CDR2 (germline): SGHTA, FQGNSA. The CDR3: CASSLDPGSEQDF. The DNA of the CDR3 is TGTGCCAGCAGCTTAGACCCTGGGAGCGAGCAGGACTTC.

This clone was observed many times. V is TRBV29-1 and J is TRBJ2-3; 11 bases are shared with TRBD2. V shed 6 bases, J shed 1 base, and the junction held 6 bases outside the gene matches. The CDR3 loop spans 15 amino acids. Germline assignment: CDR1 SQVTM and CDR2 ANQGSEA. CDR3 protein: CSVGIAGGRTDTQYF. The DNA for the CDR3 is TGCAGCGTGGGGATAGCGGGAGGGCGCACAGATACGCAGTATTTT.

This clone was seen a handful of times. This chain connects TRBV7-9 to TRBJ1-4, with 7 positions matching TRBD1. Looked up from germline, CDR1 is SEHNR and CDR2 is FQNEAQ (reference sequence). J gave up 5 bases and V 4 bases, and 4 bases lay outside the gene matches. The CDR3 is 14 residues long. CDR3 DNA sequence: TGTGCCAGCAGCTCGACAGGGCGGAATGAAAAACTGTTTTTT. Protein: CASSSTGRNEKLFF. The full variable domain, rest sourced from reference TRBV7-9 and TRBJ1-4, is DTGVSQNPRHKITKRGQNVTFRCDPISEHNRLYWYRQTLGQGPEFLTYFQNEAQLEKSRLLSDRFSAERPKGSFSTLEIQRTEQGDSAMYLCASSSTGRNEKLFFGSGTQLSVL.

V gene TRBV2 combines with J gene TRBJ2-1, with TRBD2 matching 11 bases. V was pared by 5 bases and J by 3 bases, with 0 bases of the junction left unmatched. Germline assignment: CDR1 SNHLY and CDR2 FYNNEI. The CDR3 has 14 residues. CDR3 residues: CASSTSGSYNEQFF. CDR3 DNA sequence: TGTGCCAGCAGTACTAGCGGGAGCTACAATGAGCAGTTCTTC.

This clone was seen only a few times. This sample also contains other DNA sequences that code for the same CDR3. The chain employs TRBV5-4 and TRBJ2-1; 11 nucleotides match TRBD2. This CDR3 region has 15 residues. The V gene end was trimmed by 2 bases and the J gene end by 3 bases; junction bases not matched to a gene: 1. Per the germline V gene, CDR1 is SGHNT and CDR2 is YYREEE (reference sequence). CDR3 loop: CASSLGTSGYNEQFF. The CDR3 coding sequence is TGTGCCAGCAGCTTAGGGACTAGCGGCTACAATGAGCAGTTCTTC.

The V call is TRBV15, the J call TRBJ1-2, with D unresolved. V dropped 5 bases and J dropped 2 bases, with 9 bases sitting between them. The CDR3 extends over 13 amino acids. CDR1 is LNHNV and CDR2 is YYDKDF in the germline V gene (reference sequence). CDR3 in amino acids: CATSPGRNYGYTF. In DNA form, the CDR3 reads TGTGCCACCAGCCCCGGGCGGAACTATGGCTACACCTTC.

Only a few counts were recorded for this clone. The chain uses TRBV7-2 and TRBJ2-5; a possible D gene is TRBD2 (6 bases). CDR1 is SGHTA and CDR2 is FQGNSA in the germline V gene. V was clipped by 5 bases and J by 2 bases, with 12 bases between them. CDR3 size: 14 residues. The CDR3 protein is CASSMRTKQETQYF. CDR3 DNA: TGTGCCAGCAGCATGAGGACTAAACAAGAGACCCAGTACTTC.

As concerns this clone: Just one base apart from a much larger clone, this may be a read error. The sample has other DNA sequences that encode this CDR3 too. V and J are TRBV11-3 and TRBJ2-3; D unresolved. The CDR3 covers 11 residues. Germline V gene data show CDR1 as SGHNT and CDR2 as YENEEA. V lost 5 bases to trimming and J lost 5 bases, with 5 bases between them. CDR3 sequence reads: CASSREDTQYF. CDR3 DNA: TGTGCCAGCAGCCGAGAAGATACGCAGTATTTT.

This clone turned up a few times. This chain uses TRBV6-1 with TRBJ1-1, with D unclear. The V and J ends lost 2 bases and 1 base respectively, with 8 bases between them. This CDR3 is built from 14 residues. The germline V gene encodes CDR1 MNHNS and CDR2 SASEGT. The CDR3 loop reads CASSERQPNTEAFF. The CDR3 coding sequence is TGTGCCAGCAGTGAAAGGCAGCCGAACACTGAAGCTTTCTTT.

This clone was recorded a few times. The rearrangement joins TRBV5-1 to TRBJ1-2; D is undetermined. This CDR3 comprises 13 residues. V was clipped by 4 bases and J by 4 bases, with 11 bases between them. Germline CDR1 SGHRS, CDR2 YFSETQ. The CDR3 sequence is CASSPHTTYGYTF. The DNA of the CDR3 is TGCGCCAGCAGCCCTCACACCACCTATGGCTACACCTTC. Filled out from reference TRBV5-1 and TRBJ1-2, the complete variable domain reads KAGVTQTPRYLIKTRGQQVTLSCSPISGHRSVSWYQQTPGQGLQFLFEYFSETQRNKGNFPGRFSGRQFSNSRSEMNVSTLELGDSALYLCASSPHTTYGYTFGSGTRLTVV.

The chain combines TRBV20-1 with TRBJ1-4; 7 bases map to TRBD1. Looked up from germline, CDR1 is DFQATT and CDR2 is SNEGSKA (reference sequence). The CDR3 loop spans 11 amino acids. CDR3 nucleotide sequence: TGCAGCAGACAGGGAGGCGAAAAACTGTTTTTT. Its translation: CSRQGGEKLFF.

This chain connects TRBV27 to TRBJ1-2, with D possibly matching TRBD1 (6 bases). The CDR3 has 18 amino acids. With 4 bases removed from V and 8 bases from J, the gap between germline ends came to 29 bases. Germline V gene sequence: CDR1 MNHEY, CDR2 SMNVEV (reference sequence). As DNA, the CDR3 is TGTGCCAGCAGTTCAGCGACAGGAGCCACTCTAGATCGCCGGGGCTACACCTTC. Protein: CASSSATGATLDRRGYTF.

This clone was seen more than once but under ten times. The chain recombines TRBV4-2 with TRBJ2-7; 7 nucleotides match TRBD1. This CDR3 region has 15 residues. The junction had 10 bases not matched to a gene; V was cut back by 2 bases and J by 6 bases. CDR1 is LGHNA and CDR2 is YNFKEQ in the germline V gene. The CDR3 loop is CASSQSRRGTAEQYF. The CDR3 DNA is TGTGCCAGCAGCCAAAGCCGTCGAGGGACAGCCGAGCAGTACTTC.

The table lists this clone with a few counts. V and J are TRBV11-2 and TRBJ1-2; TRBD1 matches 7 bases. Germline CDR1 reads SGHAT; CDR2 reads FQNNGV. The CDR3 is made up of 16 amino acids. The V and J ends lost 4 bases and 8 bases, in that order; junction bases with no gene match: 16. The DNA of the CDR3 is TGTGCCAGCAGCTCCACCGGTGAACAGGGGCGATGGGGCTACACCTTC. Translating gives CASSSTGEQGRWGYTF.

The chain couples TRBV6-5 to TRBJ2-1, with 8 bases identical to TRBD2. Trimming at V came to 4 bases and at J to 9 bases, leaving 11 bases not matched to a gene. This CDR3 has 15 amino acids. In germline, CDR1 is MNHEY, CDR2 SVGAGI. CDR3 DNA sequence: TGTGCCAGCAGTTCGATTAGCGGGACCCGGGGTGAGCAGTTCTTC. Translated, it gives CASSSISGTRGEQFF.

V and J are TRBV7-9 and TRBJ1-1, with a weak D call TRBD1 (6 bases). V was trimmed by 3 bases and J by 1 base, leaving 18 bases between them. Germline CDR1 SEHNR, CDR2 FQNEAQ (reference sequence). The CDR3 contains 17 residues. The CDR3 coding sequence is TGTGCCAGCAGCTTCCCGGCCTCGGGGGCCTGGAACACTGAAGCTTTCTTT. Protein product: CASSFPASGAWNTEAFF.

The chain couples TRBV6-1 to TRBJ1-1; D gene uncertain. The CDR3 length is 14 residues. V lost 9 bases, J lost 4 bases, and 18 bases lay in between. The germline V gene has CDR1 MNHNS and CDR2 SASEGT. CDR3 in amino acids: CASIFRESGTEAFF. In DNA form, the CDR3 reads TGTGCCAGTATATTTCGGGAGAGCGGCACTGAAGCTTTCTTT.

The rearrangement joins TRBV4-1 to TRBJ1-2, with D possibly matching TRBD1 (6 bases). Trimming removed 2 bases from V and 4 bases from J, with 32 bases in between. The germline V gene has CDR1 MGHRA and CDR2 YSYEKL. This CDR3 spans 21 amino acids. Here the CDR3 DNA reads TGCGCCAGCAGCCAAATAAAGAAAGGGGAATCACAGGGCAGAAGGAGCTATGGCTACACCTTC. Protein product: CASSQIKKGESQGRRSYGYTF.

This clone was counted only a few times. The chain combines TRBV25-1 with TRBJ1-6; 10 bases are shared with TRBD1. Trimming took 7 bases from V and 10 from J; bases not matched to a gene: 10. CDR3 length equals 15 residues. Germline-derived CDR1 and CDR2 are MGHDK and SYGVNS. CDR3 in amino acids: CASMTGTGEISPLHF. In DNA form, the CDR3 reads TGTGCCAGCATGACCGGGACAGGGGAGATCTCACCCCTCCACTTT.

This clone was recorded a few times. A read error may produce the germline difference seen at one junction end. The V call is TRBV7-2, the J call TRBJ1-2, with no clear D. This CDR3 comprises 16 residues. Germline V lookup: CDR1 SGHTA, CDR2 FQGNSA. The CDR3: CASSSETRVVNSGYTF. DNA for the CDR3: TGTGCCAGCAGCTCCGAAACGAGGGTGGTTAACTCTGGCTACACCTTC. The whole variable domain, filled in from reference TRBV7-2 and TRBJ1-2, reads GAGVSQSPSNKVTEKGKDVELRCDPISGHTALYWYRQSLGQGLEFLIYFQGNSAPDKSGLPSDRFSAERTGGSVSTLTIQRTQQEDSAVYLCASSSETRVVNSGYTFGSGTRLTVV.

J is TRBJ1-5 and V is TRBV5-4; maybe TRBD1 (6 bases). Per germline, CDR1 SGHNT and CDR2 YYREEE (reference sequence). V gave up 4 bases and J gave up 6 bases, with 17 bases separating them. CDR3 length: 15 amino acids. Here the CDR3 DNA reads TGTGCCAGCAGCCCAGCTCCAGGGGAGACTCAGCCCCAGCATTTT. Encoded protein: CASSPAPGETQPQHF.

V gene TRBV7-9 combines with J gene TRBJ1-3; D is undetermined. V was clipped by 7 bases and J by 4 bases, with 14 bases between them. This CDR3 is built from 14 residues. Looked up from germline, CDR1 is SEHNR and CDR2 is FQNEAQ (reference sequence). CDR3 in amino acids: CASTPGPPGNTIYF. The CDR3 DNA sequence: TGTGCCAGCACCCCCGGGCCCCCAGGAAACACCATATATTTT.

The V and J genes are TRBV7-2 and TRBJ1-6, with D perhaps matching TRBD1 (5 bases). The CDR3 loop spans 13 amino acids. V dropped 5 bases and J dropped 6 bases, with 8 bases sitting between them. Germline CDR1 SGHTA, CDR2 FQGNSA. The CDR3 is CASSLQGNSPLHF. CDR3 DNA sequence: TGTGCCAGCAGCCTCCAGGGTAATTCACCCCTCCACTTT.

The chain is built from TRBV18 and TRBJ2-5; TRBD2 matches at 10 bases. With V trimmed by 3 bases and J by 4 bases, 8 bases remained unmatched. The germline V gene has CDR1 KGHSH and CDR2 LQKENI. The CDR3 is 16 amino acids. CDR3 sequence reads: CASSPALAGAGETQYF. The CDR3 nucleotides are TGTGCCAGCTCACCCGCCCTAGCGGGGGCAGGAGAGACCCAGTACTTC.

In its sample, this clone was seen a few times. The same CDR3 can be traced to other DNA sequences in this sample. The chain is built from TRBV7-6 and TRBJ2-1, with D possibly being TRBD2 (5 bases). CDR1 and CDR2 (germline): SGHVS, FNYEAQ. This CDR3 is built from 15 residues. The V end lost 5 bases, the J end lost 5 bases, and 16 bases lay between the germline ends. This CDR3 reads CASSRNGGGNNEQFF. In DNA, the CDR3 is TGTGCCAGCAGCCGGAACGGAGGAGGAAACAATGAGCAGTTCTTC.

The chain links TRBV27 to TRBJ2-7, with 13 bases fitting TRBD2. This CDR3 is 16 amino acids long. CDR1 MNHEY and CDR2 SMNVEV come from the germline V gene (reference sequence). Unmatched junction bases numbered 5, after V lost 2 bases and J lost 4 bases. The CDR3 bases are TGTGCCAGCAGTTTAGGGGGGACTAGCGGGATTTACGAGCAGTACGTC. It is translated as CASSLGGTSGIYEQYV.

This clone was picked up a small number of times. The chain employs TRBV5-1 and TRBJ2-2; the D gene is possibly TRBD2 (5 bases). This CDR3 is built from 14 residues. Trimming took off 6 bases at V and 3 bases at J, with 12 bases between the two ends. Germline V gene data show CDR1 as SGHRS and CDR2 as YFSETQ. The CDR3 is CASKSRVDTGELFF. In DNA, the CDR3 is TGCGCCAGCAAATCGCGGGTGGACACCGGGGAGCTGTTTTTT.